This T cell receptor (beta chain) derives from a study of CD8 T cells in Susac syndrome. TCR beta from blood CD8+ and CD4+ T cells was sequenced. Healthy donors served as the controls. They were matched for age and sex. Negative isolation yielded the CD8+ and CD4+ T cells, while FACS enriched the TEMRA cells. Random-hexamer reverse transcription was applied to about 0.45 to 1 ug RNA. The TCR beta CDR3 was amplified by immunoSEQ multiplex PCR across 54 Vbeta, 13 Jbeta. TCRdb fed the immunoSEQ multiplex PCR reads into MiXCR, producing one record per CDR3 protein. The repertoire holds over 95,000 distinct CDR3 sequences, with 85% to 95% as singletons. The receptor was derived from a human donor in good health. Sequencing input: CD4+ T cells from PBMCs.

In DNA, the CDR3 is TGTGCCAGCAGCTTACTAGCAGGGGCAACCGAAGCTTTCTTT. This gives the protein CASSLLAGATEAFF. The chain recombines TRBV7-2 with TRBJ1-1; maybe TRBD1 (6 bases). V was shortened by 2 bases and J by 8 bases, with 15 bases between the two germline ends. In germline, CDR1 is SGHTA, CDR2 FQGNSA. This CDR3 region has 14 residues.